The clone carrying this T cell receptor (beta chain) was recorded at least ten times. TCRdb reprocessed the multiplex PCR reads via MiXCR and lists one record per CDR3 protein. The sample yields under 80,000 distinct CDR3 sequences, approximately 45% seen once. The data originate from a study of breast tumors, draining lymph nodes, adjacent tissues. The V end lost 3 bases, the J end lost 5 bases, and 15 bases lay between the germline ends. This CDR3 comprises 14 residues. Germline-derived CDR1 and CDR2 are DFQATT and SNEGSKA (reference sequence). This TCR derives from a female donor with breast cancer. Some clones in this sample may be carry-over from other donors' samples. The chain employs TRBV20-1 and TRBJ2-3; D not certain. Sequenced: breast tumor tissue. CDR3 DNA sequence: TGCAGTGCTAGTATTAGTTACCGAGGAGATACGCAGTATTTT. Translated, it gives CSASISYRGDTQYF.